Listed below are T cell receptor beta chains from one sample, sequenced in a study of T cell changes during pregnancy in multiple sclerosis. Some clones are missing from TCRdb's copy, which holds only in-frame ones; the method was immunoSEQ multiplex PCR. The data contain some 54,000 clones, 94% of them singletons. This specimen was CD8+ T cells from peripheral blood mononuclear cells, taken in the third trimester of pregnancy. These TCRs come from a female donor with multiple sclerosis, enrolled in a pregnancy study. Both conserved end residues are part of each CDR3. D genes are given only for firm matches.

CDR3 DNA	CDR3 protein	V gene	J gene	D gene
TGTGCCAGCAGTTACGGCGGAGGCGAGCAGTACTTC	CASSYGGGEQYF	TRBV6-5	TRBJ2-7	NA
TGTGCCAGTGAATCAGGGGATGGGGCCCGAGAAGCTTTCTTT	CASESGDGAREAFF	TRBV9	TRBJ1-1	NA
TGTGCCATCAGTGTGAGCGGGAGGGACCCCGGTGAGCAGTTCTTC	CAISVSGRDPGEQFF	TRBV10-3	TRBJ2-1	TRBD2
TGTGCCAGCAGCTTGGCAACGAGCACTGAAGCTTTCTTT	CASSLATSTEAFF	TRBV5-4	TRBJ1-1	NA
TGTGCCAGCAGTGATCCTGGGGGCGGCCAGCCCCAGCATTTT	CASSDPGGGQPQHF	TRBV2	TRBJ1-5	NA
TGCGCCAGCAATTCGATTAGACAGGGGGTGGCTGGAAACACCATATATTTT	CASNSIRQGVAGNTIYF	TRBV5-1	TRBJ1-3	TRBD1
TGCGCCAGCAGCGCATCAGGGGCCTACGAGCAGTACTTC	CASSASGAYEQYF	TRBV4-1	TRBJ2-7	NA
TGCAGCGGGGCTAGCGGGTCCTACAATGAGCAGTTCTTC	CSGASGSYNEQFF	TRBV29-1	TRBJ2-1	TRBD2
TGTGCCAGCAGTGACTCTGGGCCCACAGATACGCAGTATTTT	CASSDSGPTDTQYF	TRBV6-4	TRBJ2-3	NA
TGTGCCAGCAGCAGAGGAGGGCCTGAAAAACTGTTTTTT	CASSRGGPEKLFF	TRBV27	TRBJ1-4	NA